This TCR beta chain stems from a study of cytomegalovirus exposure and HLA in healthy donors. Study in general: Previous work identified 95 million to 140 million unique TCR beta sequences from 150 million to 200 million T cells.

Germline V gene lookup returns CDR1 SGHTA and CDR2 FQGNSA. The CDR3 sequence is 15 residues long. Losses at the gene ends were 2 bases for V and 5 bases for J; bases not matched to a gene: 8. The PCR ran on 60 Vbeta and 13 Jbeta primers. Only in-frame clones appear in the TCRdb table, and some are missing; sequencing was by immunoSEQ multiplex PCR. The sample consists of about 140,000 clones, 77% of them appearing once. Regarding the study as a whole: Using the classifier, cytomegalovirus status was reportedly diagnosed with high specificity and sensitivity. In all likelihood, a cluster of highly shared sequence variants was a sequencing artifact.

On this clone itself: The antigen is unknown.

Sequencing was performed on PBMCs. J is TRBJ2-7 and V is TRBV7-2, with TRBD2 matching over 8 bases. The receptor's source is a male donor in good health and CMV-seronegative. The CDR3 sequence: CASSLRTSSSNEQYF. The CDR3 bases are TGTGCCAGCAGCTTAAGGACTAGCTCATCCAACGAGCAGTACTTC.